This T cell receptor beta chain is drawn from a study of cytomegalovirus exposure and HLA in healthy donors. The PCR employed 60 Vbeta primers together with 13 Jbeta primers. Method: immunoSEQ multiplex PCR; TCRdb's copy keeps in-frame clones and lacks some. Counted here are under 200,000 clones, roughly 80% occurring once; the ten biggest clones make up 4.3%. On this clone itself: Its antigen is unknown.

Study conclusions and caveats: Roughly uniform sequencing depth across donors was assumed, possibly incorrectly. In vitro assays verified that a few CMV-associated chains recognized CMV antigens specifically. The study carried out a later analysis of TCR beta sequences. It associated 15,000 to 20,000 of them with specific HLA alleles at a false discovery rate of 0.05. On later analysis, the bulk of CMV-associated TCR beta chains appeared to be HLA-restricted.

Germline V gene sequence: CDR1 SGHTS, CDR2 YDEGEE. This CDR3 spans 15 amino acids. V was pared by 4 bases and J by 5 bases, with 16 bases between. The source material was PBMCs. The rearrangement links TRBV5-8 to TRBJ1-5; D gene unclear. The origin of this receptor is a man aged 40-50 years in good health and CMV-seronegative. CDR3 in DNA: TGTGCCAGCAGCCCAAGATGGGGAGACGATCAGCCCCAGCATTTT. This sequence encodes CASSPRWGDDQPQHF.